Following are 12 T cell receptor beta chains from one sample sequenced in a study of OX40 agonist ivuxolimab in advanced cancers. Profiling relied on immunoSEQ multiplex PCR, and the TCRdb table lists in-frame clones only, not all of them. The table records 80,000 to 100,000 clones, roughly nine tenths of them present only once. Source: CD4+ or CD8+ T cells sorted from blood, taken in a trial of the OX40 agonist ivuxolimab. These receptors all stem from an adult with an advanced solid tumor such as melanoma, head and neck, liver or kidney cancer.

This clone occurred once. The chain uses TRBV9 and TRBJ2-3; D remains ambiguous. Germline CDR1 and CDR2: SGDLS and YYNGEE. V lost 0 bases, J lost 4 bases, and 6 bases lay in between. The CDR3 totals 13 residues. The CDR3 region is CASSVATSDTQYF. In nucleotides, the CDR3 is TGTGCCAGCAGCGTAGCTACATCAGATACGCAGTATTTT.

The V call is TRBV6-6, the J call TRBJ2-7; a possible D gene is TRBD2 (6 bases). Trimming removed 0 bases at V and 3 bases at J, with 12 bases between. The CDR3 extends over 15 amino acids. CDR1 is MNHNY, CDR2 SVGAGI, per germline (reference sequence). The CDR3 here is CASSYSRQGGYEQYF. CDR3 coding DNA: TGTGCCAGCAGTTACTCGAGGCAGGGAGGCTACGAGCAGTACTTC.

The chain carries TRBV10-3 and TRBJ2-5; either TRBD1 or TRBD2 may fit D (5 bases each). The CDR3 is made up of 16 amino acids. The V gene's germline CDR1 is ENHRY and CDR2 SYGVKD. The V end lost 3 bases, the J end lost 4 bases, and 18 bases lay between the germline ends. This CDR3 reads CAISDQGRSRGETQYF. DNA for the CDR3: TGTGCCATCAGTGATCAGGGACGTTCGAGAGGAGAGACCCAGTACTTC.

This clone has only one observation. The rearrangement links TRBV6-4 to TRBJ2-2; 7 nucleotides agree with TRBD1. CDR1 is MRHNA and CDR2 is SNTAGT in the germline V gene. J gave up 7 bases and V 4 bases, and 6 bases lay outside the gene matches. The CDR3 length is 14 residues. CDR3 coding DNA: TGTGCCAGCAGTGGTCATCAGGGGGTCGGGGAGCTGTTTTTT. Protein sequence: CASSGHQGVGELFF.

The chain links TRBV4-2 to TRBJ1-4; maybe TRBD1 (6 bases). Germline V gene lookup returns CDR1 LGHNA and CDR2 YNFKEQ. V was pared by 1 base and J by 4 bases, with 10 bases between. This CDR3 region has 15 residues. The CDR3 sequence is CASSQGVDSNEKLFF. CDR3 bases: TGTGCCAGCAGCCAAGGGGTGGACAGTAATGAAAAACTGTTTTTT.

This clone turned up a few times. DNA of the CDR3: TGTGCCAGCAGTGAAGAGGGTAGTGGGGGGCAGGGGCAGTATTTT. It encodes CASSEEGSGGQGQYF. The V and J genes are TRBV6-1 and TRBJ2-3, with D perhaps matching TRBD1 or TRBD2 (6 bases each). Trimming removed 1 base from V and 11 bases from J, with 19 bases in between. Germline loops: CDR1 MNHNS, CDR2 SASEGT. The CDR3 length is 15 residues.

The V and J genes are TRBV5-5 and TRBJ1-2; D unclear. Germline lookup yields CDR1 SGHKS and CDR2 YYEKEE (reference sequence). V lost 4 bases to trimming and J lost 6 bases, with 10 bases between them. The CDR3 contains 12 residues. CDR3 nucleotide sequence: TGTGCCAGCAGCCAAGGTACGAATGGCTACACCTTC. Amino acid sequence: CASSQGTNGYTF.

This chain joins TRBV5-1 and TRBJ2-5; no definite D call. The CDR3 loop spans 14 amino acids. Trimming shortened V by 1 base and J by 2 bases, and 9 bases separated the two germline ends. Germline CDR1 is SGHRS and CDR2 is YFSETQ. CDR3 in amino acids: CASSLNGPQETQYF. The CDR3 nucleotides read TGCGCCAGCAGCTTGAACGGACCGCAAGAGACCCAGTACTTC.

The chain uses TRBV4-1 and TRBJ1-5; D not resolved. The CDR3 runs to 19 residues. V shed 0 bases and J shed 1 base, with 19 bases lying between them. Germline V gives CDR1 MGHRA, CDR2 YSYEKL. CDR3 loop: CASSQDFQQFGSSNQPQHF. CDR3 nucleotides: TGCGCCAGCAGCCAAGATTTCCAACAGTTCGGGTCGAGCAATCAGCCCCAGCATTTT.

The CDR3 region is CASSLDGAPYGYTF. Here the CDR3 DNA reads TGCGCCAGCAGCTTGGATGGGGCCCCCTATGGCTACACCTTC. The rearrangement links TRBV5-1 to TRBJ1-2, with a tentative D call TRBD1 (5 bases). CDR3 size: 14 residues. The V gene lost 0 bases and the J gene lost 4 bases, with 10 bases spanning the gap. Germline CDR1 reads SGHRS; CDR2 reads YFSETQ.

This clone has just one count. This rearrangement joins TRBV6-6 to TRBJ2-5; TRBD1 matches at 7 bases. V shed 7 bases, J shed 1 base, and the junction held 6 bases outside the gene matches. In germline, CDR1 is MNHNY, CDR2 SVGAGI (reference sequence). This CDR3 has 14 residues. The CDR3 DNA sequence: TGTGCCAGCACAAGACAGGGTCCCCAAGAGACCCAGTACTTC. This gives the protein CASTRQGPQETQYF.

The chain couples TRBV10-3 to TRBJ1-5; D is unclear. Germline lookup yields CDR1 ENHRY and CDR2 SYGVKD. This CDR3 is built from 14 residues. Trimming pared 4 bases from V and 6 bases from J, leaving 13 bases between. DNA for the CDR3: TGTGCCATCAGTGCCGACCCAACGGGTCAGCCCCAGCATTTT. Translation gives CAISADPTGQPQHF.